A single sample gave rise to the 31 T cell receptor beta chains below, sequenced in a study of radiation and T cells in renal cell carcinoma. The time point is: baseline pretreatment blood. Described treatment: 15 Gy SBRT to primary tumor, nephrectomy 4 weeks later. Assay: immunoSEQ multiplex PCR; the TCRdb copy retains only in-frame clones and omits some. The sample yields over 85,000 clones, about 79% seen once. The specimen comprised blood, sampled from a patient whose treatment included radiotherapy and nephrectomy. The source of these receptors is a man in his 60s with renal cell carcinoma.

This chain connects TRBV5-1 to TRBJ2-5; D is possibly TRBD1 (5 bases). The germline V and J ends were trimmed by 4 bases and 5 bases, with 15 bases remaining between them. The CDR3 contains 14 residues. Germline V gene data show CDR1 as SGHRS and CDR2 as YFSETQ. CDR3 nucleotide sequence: TGCGCCAGCAGCCCTGGTGGGGCGTGGGAGACCCAGTACTTC. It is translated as CASSPGGAWETQYF. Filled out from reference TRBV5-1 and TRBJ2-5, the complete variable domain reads KAGVTQTPRYLIKTRGQQVTLSCSPISGHRSVSWYQQTPGQGLQFLFEYFSETQRNKGNFPGRFSGRQFSNSRSEMNVSTLELGDSALYLCASSPGGAWETQYFGPGTRLLVL.

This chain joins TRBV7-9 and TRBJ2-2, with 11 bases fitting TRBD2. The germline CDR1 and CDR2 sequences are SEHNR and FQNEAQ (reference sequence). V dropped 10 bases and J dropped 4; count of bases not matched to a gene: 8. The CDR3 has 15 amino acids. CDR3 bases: TGTGCCACCTTACTAGCGGGAGCGGGCACCGGGGAGCTGTTTTTT. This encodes CATLLAGAGTGELFF.

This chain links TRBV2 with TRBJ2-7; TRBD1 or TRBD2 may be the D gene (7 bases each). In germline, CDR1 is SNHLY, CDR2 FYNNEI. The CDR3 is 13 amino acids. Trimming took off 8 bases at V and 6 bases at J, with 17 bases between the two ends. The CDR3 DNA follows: TGTGCCAGCCTCAGGGGGGGCGAGGGCGAGCAGTACTTC. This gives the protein CASLRGGEGEQYF.

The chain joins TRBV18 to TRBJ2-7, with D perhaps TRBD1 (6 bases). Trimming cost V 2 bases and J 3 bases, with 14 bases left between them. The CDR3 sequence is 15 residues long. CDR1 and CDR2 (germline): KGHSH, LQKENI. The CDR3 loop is CASSPMKDSIYEQYF. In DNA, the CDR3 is TGTGCCAGCTCACCAATGAAGGACAGTATCTACGAGCAGTACTTC.

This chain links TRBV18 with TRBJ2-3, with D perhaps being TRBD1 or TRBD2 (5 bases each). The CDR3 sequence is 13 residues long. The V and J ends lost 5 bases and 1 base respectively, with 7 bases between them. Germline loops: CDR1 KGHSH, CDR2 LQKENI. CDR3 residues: CASSGDRTDTQYF. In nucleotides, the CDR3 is TGTGCCAGCTCAGGGGACCGCACAGATACGCAGTATTTT. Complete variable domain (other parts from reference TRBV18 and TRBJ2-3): NAGVMQNPRHLVRRRGQEARLRCSPMKGHSHVYWYRQLPEEGLKFMVYLQKENIIDESGMPKERFSAEFPKEGPSILRIQQVVRGDSAAYFCASSGDRTDTQYFGPGTRLTVL.

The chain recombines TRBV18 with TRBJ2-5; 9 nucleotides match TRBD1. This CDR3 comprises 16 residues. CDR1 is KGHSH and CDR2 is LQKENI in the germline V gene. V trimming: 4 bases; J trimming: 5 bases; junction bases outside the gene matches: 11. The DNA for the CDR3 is TGTGCCAGCTCACTATTCCGGGACAGGGATTTGGAGACCCAGTACTTC. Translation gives CASSLFRDRDLETQYF. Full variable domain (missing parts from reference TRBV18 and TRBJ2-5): NAGVMQNPRHLVRRRGQEARLRCSPMKGHSHVYWYRQLPEEGLKFMVYLQKENIIDESGMPKERFSAEFPKEGPSILRIQQVVRGDSAAYFCASSLFRDRDLETQYFGPGTRLLVL.

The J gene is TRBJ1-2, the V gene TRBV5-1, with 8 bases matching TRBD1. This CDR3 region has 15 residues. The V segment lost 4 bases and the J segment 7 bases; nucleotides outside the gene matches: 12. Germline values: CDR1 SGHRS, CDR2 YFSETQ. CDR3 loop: CASSLEADRGGGYTF. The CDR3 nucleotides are TGCGCCAGCAGCCTCGAGGCAGACAGGGGTGGTGGCTACACCTTC. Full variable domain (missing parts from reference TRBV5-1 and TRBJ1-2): KAGVTQTPRYLIKTRGQQVTLSCSPISGHRSVSWYQQTPGQGLQFLFEYFSETQRNKGNFPGRFSGRQFSNSRSEMNVSTLELGDSALYLCASSLEADRGGGYTFGSGTRLTVV.

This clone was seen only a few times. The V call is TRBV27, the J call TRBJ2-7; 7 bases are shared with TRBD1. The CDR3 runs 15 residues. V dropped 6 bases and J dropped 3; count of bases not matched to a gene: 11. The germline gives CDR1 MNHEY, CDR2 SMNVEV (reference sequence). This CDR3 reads CASSVPGQPYYEQYF. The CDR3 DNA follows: TGTGCCAGCAGCGTCCCGGGACAGCCTTACTACGAGCAGTACTTC.

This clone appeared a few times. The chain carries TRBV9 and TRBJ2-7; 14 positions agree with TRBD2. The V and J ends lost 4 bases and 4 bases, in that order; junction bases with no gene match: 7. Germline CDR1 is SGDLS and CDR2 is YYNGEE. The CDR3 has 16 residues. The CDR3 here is CASSSGLAGGLYEQYF. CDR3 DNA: TGTGCCAGCAGCTCAGGACTAGCGGGAGGACTATACGAGCAGTACTTC.

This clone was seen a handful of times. The CDR3 coding sequence is TGTGCCAGCAGCTTCACTAGCGGGGGGACCCTCTCCTCCTACGAGCAGTACTTC. Translating gives CASSFTSGGTLSSYEQYF. V is TRBV7-2 and J is TRBJ2-7; 12 positions match TRBD2. Per germline, CDR1 SGHTA and CDR2 FQGNSA. The CDR3 runs to 18 residues. Trimming at V came to 3 bases and at J to 0 bases, leaving 9 bases not matched to a gene.

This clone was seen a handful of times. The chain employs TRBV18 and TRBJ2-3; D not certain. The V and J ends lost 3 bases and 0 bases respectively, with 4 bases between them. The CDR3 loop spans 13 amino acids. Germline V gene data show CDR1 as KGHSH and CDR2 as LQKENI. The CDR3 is CASSPESTDTQYF. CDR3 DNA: TGTGCCAGCTCACCGGAGAGCACAGATACGCAGTATTTT.

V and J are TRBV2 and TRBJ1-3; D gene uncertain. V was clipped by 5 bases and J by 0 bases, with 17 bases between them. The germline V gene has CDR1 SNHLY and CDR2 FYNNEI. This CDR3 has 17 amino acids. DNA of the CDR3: TGTGCCAGCAGTAGACACCAAGGGTTTAGCTCTGGAAACACCATATATTTT. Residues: CASSRHQGFSSGNTIYF.

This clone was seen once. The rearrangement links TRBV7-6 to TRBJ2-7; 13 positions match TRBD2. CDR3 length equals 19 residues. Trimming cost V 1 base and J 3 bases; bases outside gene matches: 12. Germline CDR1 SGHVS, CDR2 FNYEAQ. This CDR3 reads CASSLGVLGLAGDGYEQYF. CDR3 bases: TGTGCCAGCAGCTTAGGGGTACTTGGACTAGCGGGAGACGGCTACGAGCAGTACTTC.

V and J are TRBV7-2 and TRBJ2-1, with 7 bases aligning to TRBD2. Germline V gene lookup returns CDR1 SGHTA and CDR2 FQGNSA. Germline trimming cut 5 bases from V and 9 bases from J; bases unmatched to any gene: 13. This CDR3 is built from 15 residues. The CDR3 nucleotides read TGTGCCAGCAGCCTCCGGGACTACACCCTGGGTGAGCAGTTCTTC. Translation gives CASSLRDYTLGEQFF.

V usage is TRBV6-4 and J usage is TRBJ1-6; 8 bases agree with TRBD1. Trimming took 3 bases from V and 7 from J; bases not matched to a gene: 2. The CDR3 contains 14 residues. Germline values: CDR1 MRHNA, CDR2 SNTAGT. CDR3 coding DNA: TGTGCCAGCAGTGAGGGACAGGAGAATTCACCCCTCCACTTT. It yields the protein CASSEGQENSPLHF.

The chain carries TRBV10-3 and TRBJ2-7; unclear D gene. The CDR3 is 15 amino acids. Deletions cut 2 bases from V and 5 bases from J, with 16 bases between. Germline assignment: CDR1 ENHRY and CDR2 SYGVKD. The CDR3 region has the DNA TGTGCCATCAGTGAGGGTGTCCCTGTAGGGAACGAGCAGTACTTC. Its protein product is CAISEGVPVGNEQYF.

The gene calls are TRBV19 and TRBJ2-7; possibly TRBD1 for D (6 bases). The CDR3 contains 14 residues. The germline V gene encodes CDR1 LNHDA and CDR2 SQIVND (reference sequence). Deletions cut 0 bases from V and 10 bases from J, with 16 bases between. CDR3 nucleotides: TGTGCCAGTAGTATAGATCTATCAGGGGTGAGTCAGTACTTC. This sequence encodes CASSIDLSGVSQYF.

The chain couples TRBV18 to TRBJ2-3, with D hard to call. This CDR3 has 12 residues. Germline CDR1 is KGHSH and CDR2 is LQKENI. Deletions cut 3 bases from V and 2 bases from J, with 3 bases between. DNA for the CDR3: TGTGCCAGCTCACCGATCACAGATACGCAGTATTTT. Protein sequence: CASSPITDTQYF.

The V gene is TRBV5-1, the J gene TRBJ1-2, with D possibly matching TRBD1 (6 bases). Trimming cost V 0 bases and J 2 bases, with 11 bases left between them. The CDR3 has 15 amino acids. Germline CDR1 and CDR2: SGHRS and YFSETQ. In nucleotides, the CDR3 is TGCGCCAGCAGCTTGGTGGTCGGACAGAACTATGGCTACACCTTC. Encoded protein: CASSLVVGQNYGYTF.

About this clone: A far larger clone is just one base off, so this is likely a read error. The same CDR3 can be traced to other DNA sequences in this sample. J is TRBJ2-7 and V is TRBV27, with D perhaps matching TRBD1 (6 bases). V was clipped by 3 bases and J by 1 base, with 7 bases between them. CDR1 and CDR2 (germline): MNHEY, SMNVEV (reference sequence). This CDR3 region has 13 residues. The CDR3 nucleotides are TGTGCCAGCAGTTTGGACAGATCCTACGAGCAGTACTTC. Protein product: CASSLDRSYEQYF.

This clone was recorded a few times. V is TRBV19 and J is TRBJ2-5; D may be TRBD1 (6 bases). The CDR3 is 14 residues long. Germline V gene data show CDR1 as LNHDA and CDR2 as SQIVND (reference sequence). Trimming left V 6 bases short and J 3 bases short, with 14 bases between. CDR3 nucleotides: TGTGCCAGTAGCCCGGGACAAAAAAAAGAGACCCAGTACTTC. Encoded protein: CASSPGQKKETQYF. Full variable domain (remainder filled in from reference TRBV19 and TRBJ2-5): DGGITQSPKYLFRKEGQNVTLSCEQNLNHDAMYWYRQDPGQGLRLIYYSQIVNDFQKGDIAEGYSVSREKKESFPLTVTSAQKNPTAFYLCASSPGQKKETQYFGPGTRLLVL.

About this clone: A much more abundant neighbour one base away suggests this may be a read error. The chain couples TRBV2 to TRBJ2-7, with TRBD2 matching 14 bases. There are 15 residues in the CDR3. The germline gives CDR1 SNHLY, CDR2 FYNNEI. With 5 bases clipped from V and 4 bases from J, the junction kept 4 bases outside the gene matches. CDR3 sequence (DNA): TGTGCCAGCAGTCCCGGGACTAGCGGGAGTTACGAGCAGTACTTC. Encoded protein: CASSPGTSGSYEQYF.

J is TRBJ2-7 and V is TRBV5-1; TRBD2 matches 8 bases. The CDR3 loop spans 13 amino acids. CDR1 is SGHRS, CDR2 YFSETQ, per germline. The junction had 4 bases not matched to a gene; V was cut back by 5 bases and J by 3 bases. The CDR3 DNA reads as TGCGCCAGCAGACAGGCGGGAGGCTACGAGCAGTACTTC. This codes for CASRQAGGYEQYF.

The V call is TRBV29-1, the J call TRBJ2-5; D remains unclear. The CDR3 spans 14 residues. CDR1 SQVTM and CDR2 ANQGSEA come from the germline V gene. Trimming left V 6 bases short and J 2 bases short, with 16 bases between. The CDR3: CSVRAAVFQETQYF. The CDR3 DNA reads TGCAGCGTAAGGGCGGCGGTATTTCAAGAGACCCAGTACTTC.

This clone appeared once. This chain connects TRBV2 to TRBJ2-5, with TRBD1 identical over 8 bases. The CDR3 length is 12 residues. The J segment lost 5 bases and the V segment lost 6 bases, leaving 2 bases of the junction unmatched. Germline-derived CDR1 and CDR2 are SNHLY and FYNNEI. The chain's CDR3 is CASRDRVETQYF. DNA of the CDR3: TGTGCCAGCAGGGACAGGGTTGAGACCCAGTACTTC. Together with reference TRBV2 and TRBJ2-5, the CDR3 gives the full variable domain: EPEVTQTPSHQVTQMGQEVILRCVPISNHLYFYWYRQILGQKVEFLVSFYNNEISEKSEIFDDQFSVERPDGSNFTLKIRSTKLEDSAMYFCASRDRVETQYFGPGTRLLVL.

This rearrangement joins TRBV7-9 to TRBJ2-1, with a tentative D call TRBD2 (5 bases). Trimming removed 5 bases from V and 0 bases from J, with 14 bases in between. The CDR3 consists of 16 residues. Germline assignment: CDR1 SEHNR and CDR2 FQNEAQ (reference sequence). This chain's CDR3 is CASSLHGGSSYNEQFF. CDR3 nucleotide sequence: TGTGCCAGCAGCCTTCACGGTGGGAGCTCCTACAATGAGCAGTTCTTC.

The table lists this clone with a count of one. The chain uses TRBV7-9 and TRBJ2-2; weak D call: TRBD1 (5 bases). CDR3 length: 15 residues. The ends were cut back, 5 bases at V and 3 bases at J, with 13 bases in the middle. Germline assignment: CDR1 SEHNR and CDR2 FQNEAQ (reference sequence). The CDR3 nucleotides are TGTGCCAGCAGCGTGCAGGGTGCTTACACCGGGGAGCTGTTTTTT. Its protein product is CASSVQGAYTGELFF.

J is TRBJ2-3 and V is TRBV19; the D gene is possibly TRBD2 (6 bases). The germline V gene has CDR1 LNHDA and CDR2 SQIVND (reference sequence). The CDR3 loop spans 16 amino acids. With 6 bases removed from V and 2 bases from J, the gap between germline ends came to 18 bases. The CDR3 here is CASRWKGGAATDTQYF. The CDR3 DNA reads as TGTGCCAGTAGGTGGAAGGGCGGGGCGGCCACAGATACGCAGTATTTT.

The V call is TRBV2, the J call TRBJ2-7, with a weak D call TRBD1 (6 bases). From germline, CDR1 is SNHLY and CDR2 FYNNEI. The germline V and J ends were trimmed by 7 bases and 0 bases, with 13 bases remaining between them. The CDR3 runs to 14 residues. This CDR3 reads CASKQGRSSYEQYF. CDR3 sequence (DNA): TGTGCCAGCAAGCAGGGGAGAAGCTCCTACGAGCAGTACTTC.

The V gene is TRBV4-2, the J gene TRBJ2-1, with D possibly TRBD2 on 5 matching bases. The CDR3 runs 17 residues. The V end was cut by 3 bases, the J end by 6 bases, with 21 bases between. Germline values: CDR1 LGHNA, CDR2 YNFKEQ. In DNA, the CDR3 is TGTGCCAGCAGCCAGGCCTCCCGGGGAGCTACCTCCAATGAGCAGTTCTTC. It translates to CASSQASRGATSNEQFF.

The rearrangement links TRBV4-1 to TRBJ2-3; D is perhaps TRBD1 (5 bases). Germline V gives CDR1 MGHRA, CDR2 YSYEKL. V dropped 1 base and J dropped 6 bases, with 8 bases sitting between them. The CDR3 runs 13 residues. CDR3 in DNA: TGCGCCAGCAGCCAAGTTGGGGCGGATACGCAGTATTTT. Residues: CASSQVGADTQYF.